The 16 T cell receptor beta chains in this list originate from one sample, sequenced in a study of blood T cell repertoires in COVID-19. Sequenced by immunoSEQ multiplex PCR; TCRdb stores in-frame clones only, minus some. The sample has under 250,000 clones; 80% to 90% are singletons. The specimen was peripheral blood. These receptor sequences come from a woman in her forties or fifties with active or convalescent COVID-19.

The DNA for the CDR3 is TGTGCCAGCAGCTTGGGACTTCCGAGCTCTGGAAACACCATATATTTT. This gives the protein CASSLGLPSSGNTIYF. The chain uses TRBV5-8 and TRBJ1-3; no definite D call. CDR1 SGHTS and CDR2 YDEGEE come from the germline V gene. Trimming left V 0 bases short and J 0 bases short, with 10 bases between. CDR3 length equals 16 residues.

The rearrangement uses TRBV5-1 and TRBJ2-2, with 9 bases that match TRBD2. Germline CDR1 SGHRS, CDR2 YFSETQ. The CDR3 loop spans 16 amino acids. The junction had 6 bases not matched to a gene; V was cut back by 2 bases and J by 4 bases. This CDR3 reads CASSLTTSGRTGELFF. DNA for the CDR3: TGCGCCAGCAGCTTAACGACTAGCGGCCGCACCGGGGAGCTGTTTTTT.

In nucleotides, the CDR3 is TGTGCCAGCAGCGCCGGGTCCGAGCAGTTCTTC. Translated: CASSAGSEQFF. V and J are TRBV9 and TRBJ2-1, with no clear D. CDR1 SGDLS and CDR2 YYNGEE come from the germline V gene. V gave up 3 bases and J gave up 10 bases, with 8 bases separating them. The CDR3 runs 11 residues.

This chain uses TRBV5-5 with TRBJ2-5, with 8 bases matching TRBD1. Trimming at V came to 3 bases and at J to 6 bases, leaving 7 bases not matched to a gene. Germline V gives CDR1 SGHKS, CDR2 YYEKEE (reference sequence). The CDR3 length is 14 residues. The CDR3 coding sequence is TGTGCCAGCAGCTCGGACAGGGTTGGAAAGACCCAGTACTTC. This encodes CASSSDRVGKTQYF.

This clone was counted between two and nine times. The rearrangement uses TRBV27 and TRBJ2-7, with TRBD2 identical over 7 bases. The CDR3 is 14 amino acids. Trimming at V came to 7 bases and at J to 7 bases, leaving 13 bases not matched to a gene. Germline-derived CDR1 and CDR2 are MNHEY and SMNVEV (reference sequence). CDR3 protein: CASTPGRGPGEQYF. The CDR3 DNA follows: TGTGCCAGCACGCCGGGGAGGGGCCCCGGGGAGCAGTACTTC.

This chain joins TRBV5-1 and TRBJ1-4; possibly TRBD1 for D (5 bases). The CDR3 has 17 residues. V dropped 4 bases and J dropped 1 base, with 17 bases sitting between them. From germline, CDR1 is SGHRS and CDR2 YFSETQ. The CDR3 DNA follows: TGCGCCAGCAGCCTTGGACCCACAGGACGAACTAATGAAAAACTGTTTTTT. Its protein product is CASSLGPTGRTNEKLFF.

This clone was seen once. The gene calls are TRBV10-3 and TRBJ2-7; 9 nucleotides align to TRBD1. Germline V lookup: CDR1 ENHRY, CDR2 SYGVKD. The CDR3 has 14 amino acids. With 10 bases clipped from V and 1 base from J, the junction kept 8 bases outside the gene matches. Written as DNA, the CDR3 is TGTGCCAGCTCGGACAGGGGAGAGTCCTACGAGCAGTACGTC. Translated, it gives CASSDRGESYEQYV.

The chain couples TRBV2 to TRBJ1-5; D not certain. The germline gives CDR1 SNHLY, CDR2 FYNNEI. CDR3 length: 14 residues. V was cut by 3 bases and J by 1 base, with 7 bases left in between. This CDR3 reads CASSDTRSNQPQHF. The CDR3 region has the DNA TGTGCCAGCAGTGACACCAGGAGCAATCAGCCCCAGCATTTT. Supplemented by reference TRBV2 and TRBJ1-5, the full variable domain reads EPEVTQTPSHQVTQMGQEVILRCVPISNHLYFYWYRQILGQKVEFLVSFYNNEISEKSEIFDDQFSVERPDGSNFTLKIRSTKLEDSAMYFCASSDTRSNQPQHFGDGTRLSIL.

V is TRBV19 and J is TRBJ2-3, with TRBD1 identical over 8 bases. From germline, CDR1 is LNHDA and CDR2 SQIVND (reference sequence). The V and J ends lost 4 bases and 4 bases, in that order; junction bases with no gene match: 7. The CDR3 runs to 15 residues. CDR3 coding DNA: TGTGCCAGTAGTACCGACAGGGGTGGTGCAGATACGCAGTATTTT. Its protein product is CASSTDRGGADTQYF.

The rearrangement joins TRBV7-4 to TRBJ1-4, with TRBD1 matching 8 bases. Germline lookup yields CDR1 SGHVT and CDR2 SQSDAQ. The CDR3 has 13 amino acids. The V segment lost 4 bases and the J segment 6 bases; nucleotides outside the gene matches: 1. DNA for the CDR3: TGTGCCAGCAGCTCGGACAGGGATGAAAAACTGTTTTTT. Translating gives CASSSDRDEKLFF.

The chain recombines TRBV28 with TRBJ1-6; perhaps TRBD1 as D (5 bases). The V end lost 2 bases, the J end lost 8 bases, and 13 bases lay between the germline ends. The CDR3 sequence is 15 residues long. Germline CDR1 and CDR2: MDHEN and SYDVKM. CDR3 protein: CASSLTQGSHSPLHF. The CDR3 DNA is TGTGCCAGCAGTTTAACTCAGGGTTCTCATTCACCCCTCCACTTT.

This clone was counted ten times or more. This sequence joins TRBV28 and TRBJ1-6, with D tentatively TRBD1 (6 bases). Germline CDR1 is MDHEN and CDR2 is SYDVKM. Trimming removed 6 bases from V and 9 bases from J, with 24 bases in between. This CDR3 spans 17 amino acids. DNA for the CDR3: TGTGCCAGCAGCCCGTCTACAGGGTTTAGCTTCGGTTCACCCCTCCACTTT. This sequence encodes CASSPSTGFSFGSPLHF. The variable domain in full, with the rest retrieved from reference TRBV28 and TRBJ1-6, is DVKVTQSSRYLVKRTGEKVFLECVQDMDHENMFWYRQDPGLGLRLIYFSYDVKMKEKGDIPEGYSVSREKKERFSLILESASTNQTSMYLCASSPSTGFSFGSPLHFGNGTRLTVT.

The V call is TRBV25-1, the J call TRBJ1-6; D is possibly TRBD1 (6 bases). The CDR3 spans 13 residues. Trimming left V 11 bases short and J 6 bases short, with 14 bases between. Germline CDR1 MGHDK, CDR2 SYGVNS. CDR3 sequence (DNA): TGTGCCGCAAGGGAACAGGGTAATTCACCCCTCCACTTT. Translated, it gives CAAREQGNSPLHF.

CDR3 sequence: CASSLFTGIYGYTF. CDR3 coding DNA: TGTGCCAGCAGTTTATTTACAGGGATCTATGGCTACACCTTC. The chain links TRBV28 to TRBJ1-2, with D possibly matching TRBD1 (6 bases). The CDR3 length is 14 residues. Between the trimmed V and J ends, which lost 1 base and 4 bases, there was a span of 10 bases. The germline CDR1 and CDR2 sequences are MDHEN and SYDVKM.

The chain's CDR3 is CASTHSGPRGATEAFF. As DNA, the CDR3 is TGTGCCAGTACTCATTCGGGACCGCGCGGGGCCACTGAAGCTTTCTTT. The rearrangement joins TRBV19 to TRBJ1-1; TRBD1 might be the D (5 bases). Trimming pared 7 bases from V and 4 bases from J, leaving 22 bases between. This CDR3 has 16 amino acids. In germline, CDR1 is LNHDA, CDR2 SQIVND (reference sequence).

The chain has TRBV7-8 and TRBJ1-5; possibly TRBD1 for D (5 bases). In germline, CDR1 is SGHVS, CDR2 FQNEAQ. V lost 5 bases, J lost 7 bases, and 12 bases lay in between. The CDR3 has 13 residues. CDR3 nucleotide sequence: TGTGCCAGCAGCCCTCGGGCAGGGCAGCCCCAGCATTTT. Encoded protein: CASSPRAGQPQHF.